These 31 T cell receptor beta chains were sequenced from one sample in a study of T cell repertoires in cytomegalovirus infection. Their antigen targets remain unknown. TCRdb passed the reads through MiXCR, listing each CDR3 protein once. The sample carries 400,000 to 600,000 distinct CDR3 sequences, about two fifths recorded once. The sequenced sample was cultured PBMCs, obtained from culture after CMV antigen stimulation. The source of these receptors is a human donor in good health (CMV status not recorded). Some clones in this sample may be carry-over from other donors' samples.

This clonotype occurred a few times. An end of the junction does not agree with germline; a read error may underlie this. The rearrangement uses TRBV4-1 and TRBJ2-7, with D unclear. The CDR3 consists of 13 residues. CDR1 and CDR2 from the germline V gene are MGHRA and YSYEKL. The CDR3, as DNA: TGCGCCAGCAGCCAAGAACCCTCCTTCGAGCAGTACTTC. Translating gives CASSQEPSFEQYF.

DNA for the CDR3: TGTGCCAGCAGCTCAAGTAGAGGGTTCAGCACAGATACGCAGTATTTT. Protein sequence: CASSSSRGFSTDTQYF. The chain couples TRBV7-8 to TRBJ2-3, with a weak D call TRBD2 (5 bases). The V gene lost 4 bases and the J gene lost 0 bases, with 14 bases spanning the gap. Germline CDR1 is SGHVS and CDR2 is FQNEAQ. This CDR3 contains 16 residues.

This clonotype was counted between two and nine times. The chain uses TRBV6-5 and TRBJ2-1; D unresolved. Germline V gene data show CDR1 as MNHEY and CDR2 as SVGAGI. The CDR3 runs to 12 residues. V gave up 6 bases and J gave up 4 bases, with 7 bases separating them. CDR3 loop: CASRSGYNEQFF. The CDR3 DNA follows: TGTGCCAGCAGGTCTGGGTACAATGAGCAGTTCTTC.

This clonotype showed up just a few times. This chain joins TRBV6-1 and TRBJ2-7; TRBD1 aligns across 10 bases. The germline V gene encodes CDR1 MNHNS and CDR2 SASEGT. V shed 6 bases and J 6 bases; nucleotides not matched to a gene: 14. The CDR3 has 16 residues. The CDR3, as DNA: TGTGCCAGCAGCCCCTACCGGGACAGGGGCCACGGCGAGCAGTACTTC. Residues: CASSPYRDRGHGEQYF.

This clonotype was counted many times. The chain links TRBV7-8 to TRBJ2-3; D remains unclear. Trimming removed 5 bases from V and 4 bases from J, with 19 bases in between. Germline loops: CDR1 SGHVS, CDR2 FQNEAQ. CDR3 length: 16 amino acids. The CDR3 DNA reads as TGTGCCAGCAGCCACCAGACCCACCCCGGCCCAGATACGCAGTATTTT. Translation: CASSHQTHPGPDTQYF.

The chain employs TRBV15 and TRBJ2-1; TRBD2 aligns across 10 bases. CDR1 is LNHNV and CDR2 is YYDKDF in the germline V gene (reference sequence). This CDR3 has 17 residues. V lost 1 base, J lost 5 bases, and 8 bases stayed unmatched. In nucleotides, the CDR3 is TGTGCCACCAGCAGAGCCCTTCTAGCGGGGGTCGACAATGAGCAGTTCTTC. It specifies CATSRALLAGVDNEQFF.

This clonotype has just a few counts. The CDR3 DNA is TGTGCCAGCAGCTTTATCACAGGGGGCAATCAGCCCCAGCATTTT. Translated: CASSFITGGNQPQHF. The chain uses TRBV7-8 and TRBJ1-5; 7 positions agree with TRBD1. Germline loops: CDR1 SGHVS, CDR2 FQNEAQ. This CDR3 is built from 15 residues. The J segment lost 2 bases and the V segment lost 3 bases, leaving 4 bases of the junction unmatched. The full variable domain, completed using reference TRBV7-8 and TRBJ1-5, is GAGVSQSPRYKVAKRGQDVALRCDPISGHVSLFWYQQALGQGPEFLTYFQNEAQLDKSGLPSDRFFAERPEGSVSTLKIQRTQQEDSAVYLCASSFITGGNQPQHFGDGTRLSIL.

This clonotype was seen only a few times. The rearrangement uses TRBV7-9 and TRBJ1-5; 7 nucleotides agree with TRBD1. The CDR3 length is 17 residues. The V gene end was trimmed by 4 bases and the J gene end by 8 bases; junction bases not matched to a gene: 17. Germline V gives CDR1 SEHNR, CDR2 FQNEAQ (reference sequence). CDR3 coding DNA: TGTGCCAGCAGCTCTCTAACGGCAGGGGGAAAGTACGAGCCCCAGCATTTT. Protein product: CASSSLTAGGKYEPQHF.

This sequence joins TRBV10-3 and TRBJ2-7, with 16 bases identical to TRBD2. CDR3 length: 16 amino acids. Trimming took 6 bases from V and 8 from J; bases not matched to a gene: 10. Germline V gene data show CDR1 as ENHRY and CDR2 as SYGVKD. The CDR3 bases are TGTGCCATCAGAGTAGGCTCGGGACTAGCGGGAGGGAAGCAGTACTTC. As protein: CAIRVGSGLAGGKQYF.

The chain carries TRBV5-6 and TRBJ2-1; the D gene is possibly TRBD1 (5 bases). The CDR3 runs to 16 residues. V lost 3 bases, J lost 0 bases, and 13 bases lay in between. CDR1 and CDR2 (germline): SGHDT, YYEEEE. The CDR3 reads CASSSDIPSSYNEQFF. The CDR3 DNA is TGTGCCAGCAGCTCGGACATCCCAAGCTCCTACAATGAGCAGTTCTTC.

This clonotype has just a few counts. The rearrangement links TRBV7-2 to TRBJ2-1; TRBD1 or TRBD2 may be the D gene (6 bases each). There are 14 residues in the CDR3. The V end was cut by 4 bases, the J end by 6 bases, with 13 bases between. Germline V gene lookup returns CDR1 SGHTA and CDR2 FQGNSA. CDR3 loop: CASSSQPGANEQFF. CDR3 bases: TGTGCCAGCAGCTCCCAGCCGGGGGCCAATGAGCAGTTCTTC.

The V gene is TRBV12-3 or TRBV12-4, the J gene TRBJ2-7; 7 nucleotides agree with TRBD1. The junction had 11 bases not matched to a gene; V was cut back by 9 bases and J by 3 bases. This CDR3 contains 14 residues. This CDR3 is CASANRDRSYEQYF. CDR3 nucleotide sequence: TGTGCCAGTGCGAACCGGGACAGAAGCTACGAGCAGTACTTC.

This chain uses TRBV12-3 or TRBV12-4 with TRBJ1-1, with TRBD1 identical over 8 bases. The V and J ends lost 6 bases and 1 base, in that order; junction bases with no gene match: 7. CDR3 size: 15 residues. The chain's CDR3 is CASSFAGTGNTEAFF. The DNA for the CDR3 is TGTGCCAGCAGCTTTGCCGGGACAGGGAACACTGAAGCTTTCTTT.

The J gene is TRBJ2-3, the V gene TRBV20-1; TRBD2 matches 9 bases. V trimming: 0 bases; J trimming: 2 bases; junction bases outside the gene matches: 15. Germline V CDR1 and CDR2: DFQATT, SNEGSKA (reference sequence). The length of the CDR3 is 19 residues. The DNA of the CDR3 is TGCAGTGCTAGAGATCGCGGGGGGGCCACACTTTCCATCACAGATACGCAGTATTTT. It translates to CSARDRGGATLSITDTQYF.

There are a few counts of this clonotype. The chain joins TRBV5-1 to TRBJ2-7, with D maybe TRBD1 (6 bases). V shed 1 base and J shed 4 bases, with 12 bases lying between them. This CDR3 is built from 14 residues. Germline V gives CDR1 SGHRS, CDR2 YFSETQ. The CDR3 sequence: CASSLTGSRYEQYF. In DNA, the CDR3 is TGCGCCAGCAGCTTGACAGGGTCCCGTTACGAGCAGTACTTC. The full variable domain, rest sourced from reference TRBV5-1 and TRBJ2-7, is KAGVTQTPRYLIKTRGQQVTLSCSPISGHRSVSWYQQTPGQGLQFLFEYFSETQRNKGNFPGRFSGRQFSNSRSEMNVSTLELGDSALYLCASSLTGSRYEQYFGPGTRLTVT.

The genes are TRBV19 and TRBJ2-5; D not certain. V was trimmed by 4 bases and J by 0 bases, leaving 12 bases between them. The CDR3 spans 15 residues. The germline V gene has CDR1 LNHDA and CDR2 SQIVND (reference sequence). CDR3 sequence reads: CASSTVTPYQETQYF. In nucleotides, the CDR3 is TGTGCCAGTAGTACTGTCACGCCGTACCAAGAGACCCAGTACTTC.

This clonotype occurred a few times. The chain carries TRBV12-3 or TRBV12-4 and TRBJ2-7; 7 bases align to TRBD2. Losses at the gene ends were 7 bases for V and 6 bases for J; bases not matched to a gene: 12. The CDR3 consists of 14 residues. CDR3 coding DNA: TGTGCCAGCAACCAATGGGAGGGTTCGGGCGAGCAGTACTTC. It codes for CASNQWEGSGEQYF.

V is TRBV7-2 and J is TRBJ2-7, with 7 positions matching TRBD2. V shed 3 bases, J shed 1 base, and the junction held 9 bases outside the gene matches. This CDR3 spans 16 amino acids. Germline V CDR1 and CDR2: SGHTA, FQGNSA. The CDR3 sequence: CASSFAAGLISYEQYF. In DNA, the CDR3 is TGTGCCAGCAGCTTCGCAGCGGGACTAATTTCCTACGAGCAGTACTTC. The full variable domain, its missing parts supplied by reference TRBV7-2 and TRBJ2-7, is GAGVSQSPSNKVTEKGKDVELRCDPISGHTALYWYRQSLGQGLEFLIYFQGNSAPDKSGLPSDRFSAERTGGSVSTLTIQRTQQEDSAVYLCASSFAAGLISYEQYFGPGTRLTVT.

V gene TRBV6-5 combines with J gene TRBJ1-1, with D hard to call. Germline V gives CDR1 MNHEY, CDR2 SVGAGI. This CDR3 comprises 17 residues. The V end lost 2 bases, the J end lost 3 bases, and 19 bases lay between the germline ends. The DNA of the CDR3 is TGTGCCAGCAGTTACCCTCCCGGTAAGACAAGTTACACTGAAGCTTTCTTT. It yields the protein CASSYPPGKTSYTEAFF.

This clonotype was counted at least ten times. This sequence joins TRBV7-8 and TRBJ1-4; maybe TRBD1 (5 bases). The CDR3 totals 17 residues. Trimming cost V 0 bases and J 7 bases, with 18 bases left between them. Germline CDR1 is SGHVS and CDR2 is FQNEAQ. In nucleotides, the CDR3 is TGTGCCAGCAGCTTAGCCCGATTTACAGGAGGAGGTGAAAAACTGTTTTTT. Its translation is CASSLARFTGGGEKLFF.

This chain uses TRBV10-2 with TRBJ2-7; D is unresolved. This CDR3 region has 15 residues. Trimming removed 2 bases from V and 3 bases from J, with 14 bases in between. In germline, CDR1 is WSHSY, CDR2 SAAADI. For the CDR3, the DNA is TGCGCCAGCAGTGAGGTTCGCTTATCCCTCTACGAGCAGTACTTC. Amino acid sequence: CASSEVRLSLYEQYF.

Here the CDR3 reads CASSLALGGAYEQYF. CDR3 nucleotide sequence: TGTGCCAGCAGCTTAGCGCTCGGGGGGGCCTACGAGCAGTACTTC. The chain links TRBV7-2 to TRBJ2-7, with 8 bases lining up with TRBD2. V was pared by 0 bases and J by 2 bases, with 3 bases of the junction left unmatched. The CDR3 is made up of 15 amino acids. Germline CDR1 is SGHTA and CDR2 is FQGNSA.

In its sample, this clonotype was seen many times. The CDR3, as DNA: TGTGCCAGCAGCTTAAGGGGAGGCCAGCCCCAGCATTTT. This gives the protein CASSLRGGQPQHF. The chain uses TRBV7-8 and TRBJ1-5, with a possible D match to TRBD1 (5 bases). V was cut by 2 bases and J by 7 bases, with 9 bases left in between. This CDR3 is 13 amino acids long. CDR1 is SGHVS, CDR2 FQNEAQ, per germline.

The genes are TRBV28 and TRBJ2-1; D possibly uses TRBD1 or TRBD2 (5 bases each). The CDR3 consists of 14 residues. Germline V CDR1 and CDR2: MDHEN, SYDVKM. The ends were cut back, 6 bases at V and 5 bases at J, with 14 bases in the middle. In DNA, the CDR3 is TGTGCCAGCAGCTGGGACCCGAGCCACAATGAGCAGTTCTTC. This translates into CASSWDPSHNEQFF. Based on the CDR3 plus reference TRBV28 and TRBJ2-1, the full variable domain is DVKVTQSSRYLVKRTGEKVFLECVQDMDHENMFWYRQDPGLGLRLIYFSYDVKMKEKGDIPEGYSVSREKKERFSLILESASTNQTSMYLCASSWDPSHNEQFFGPGTRLTVL.

V gene TRBV7-6 combines with J gene TRBJ2-3, with no clear D. Looked up from germline, CDR1 is SGHVS and CDR2 is FNYEAQ. V was shortened by 5 bases and J by 3 bases, with 12 bases between the two germline ends. CDR3 length equals 14 residues. CDR3 residues: CASSADSRTDTQYF. The CDR3 coding sequence is TGTGCCAGCAGCGCCGACTCCCGTACAGATACGCAGTATTTT.

The V gene is TRBV28, the J gene TRBJ1-6; D not certain. The V gene's germline CDR1 is MDHEN and CDR2 SYDVKM. The CDR3 totals 17 residues. The V end lost 2 bases, the J end lost 0 bases, and 11 bases lay between the germline ends. The CDR3 region is CASSLIPGVSYNSPLHF. The CDR3 DNA sequence: TGTGCCAGCAGTTTAATCCCCGGGGTCTCCTATAATTCACCCCTCCACTTT.

The table lists this clonotype with many counts. The CDR3 sequence is CASSSSDPNYGYTF. In DNA form, the CDR3 reads TGTGCCAGCAGCTCCTCTGATCCTAACTATGGCTACACCTTC. The chain carries TRBV7-2 and TRBJ1-2; D gene ambiguous. Germline V gene sequence: CDR1 SGHTA, CDR2 FQGNSA. This CDR3 is built from 14 residues. V was pared by 4 bases and J by 0 bases, with 9 bases between. Drawing the rest from reference TRBV7-2 and TRBJ1-2, the complete variable domain is GAGVSQSPSNKVTEKGKDVELRCDPISGHTALYWYRQSLGQGLEFLIYFQGNSAPDKSGLPSDRFSAERTGGSVSTLTIQRTQQEDSAVYLCASSSSDPNYGYTFGSGTRLTVV.

This clonotype turned up a few times. The chain links TRBV6-6 to TRBJ2-1, with D unclear. The CDR3 totals 11 residues. V was trimmed by 7 bases and J by 7 bases, leaving 8 bases between them. Germline V gives CDR1 MNHNY, CDR2 SVGAGI (reference sequence). CDR3: CASTVGNEQFF. CDR3 nucleotide sequence: TGTGCCAGCACCGTGGGGAATGAGCAGTTCTTC.

The gene calls are TRBV12-3 or TRBV12-4 and TRBJ2-7; D may match TRBD1 or TRBD2 (5 bases each). Trimming pared 6 bases from V and 2 bases from J, leaving 20 bases between. The CDR3 spans 16 residues. The CDR3 is CASSRGTQSMAYEQYF. CDR3 in DNA: TGTGCCAGCAGCCGTGGGACGCAGAGTATGGCCTACGAGCAGTACTTC.

This clonotype has only a few counts. The junction differs from germline at one of its ends, possibly a read error. The DNA of the CDR3 is TGTGCCAGCAGCGAAGACAATCAGCCCCAGCATTTT. Translated, it gives CASSEDNQPQHF. The V call is TRBV4-2, the J call TRBJ1-5; no clear D gene. The CDR3 covers 12 residues. Per germline, CDR1 LGHNA and CDR2 YNFKEQ.

The chain is built from TRBV20-1 and TRBJ2-7, with TRBD1 identical over 9 bases. The CDR3 extends over 18 amino acids. The germline V gene encodes CDR1 DFQATT and CDR2 SNEGSKA (reference sequence). Germline trimming cut 6 bases from V and 2 bases from J; bases unmatched to any gene: 20. CDR3 amino acids: CSADRPGGGDRETYEQYF. DNA for the CDR3: TGCAGTGCGGACCGCCCTGGGGGAGGGGACAGGGAGACCTACGAGCAGTACTTC.